The rows below give T cell receptor beta chains drawn from one sample of a study of sequential checkpoint blockade in melanoma. Only in-frame clones appear in the TCRdb table, and some are missing; sequencing was by immunoSEQ multiplex PCR. The data show 15,000 to 20,000 clones, roughly 74% seen once. This specimen consisted of CD8+ T cells sorted from blood (inferred from file names), obtained from a patient given nivolumab and ipilimumab in sequence. The source of these receptors is a human donor with melanoma. Each CDR3 is given with its conserved first and last residue. The order of the fields is D gene, J gene, V gene, clone size, CDR3 DNA, CDR3 protein. The D gene is left open where the match is weak. Some rows have no size entry. The others give once, few or many, or a class for an expanded clone.

D: .; J: TRBJ1-2; V: TRBV5-1; size: .; DNA: TGCGCCAGCAGTGTGGGAGAGGGCTACACCTTC; CDR3: CASSVGEGYTF
D: TRBD2; J: TRBJ2-5; V: TRBV7-8; size: .; DNA: TGTGCCAGCAGCTTAAACGGGGGGGGGCTCGAGACCCAGTACTTC; CDR3: CASSLNGGGLETQYF
D: .; J: TRBJ1-6; V: TRBV4-1; size: .; DNA: TGCGCCAGCAGCGCAAAACAGGGAACTCTGGATTCACCCCTCCACTTT; CDR3: CASSAKQGTLDSPLHF
D: TRBD1; J: TRBJ2-2; V: TRBV27; size: .; DNA: TGTGCCAGCAGTTTTAGGGACAGGGTTCACACCGGGGAGCTGTTTTTT; CDR3: CASSFRDRVHTGELFF
D: .; J: TRBJ2-1; V: TRBV29-1; size: .; DNA: TGCAGCGTTGACGGCGGGGACCTCGGTGAGCAGTTCTTC; CDR3: CSVDGGDLGEQFF
D: TRBD1; J: TRBJ1-4; V: TRBV5-6; size: .; DNA: TGTGCCAGCAGCTTACCAGGGGGCCGGGGGGAAAAACTGTTTTTT; CDR3: CASSLPGGRGEKLFF
D: TRBD2; J: TRBJ2-3; V: TRBV5-4; size: .; DNA: TGTGCCAGATGGCGCGGGGGGTCAACACGTGTCACAGATACGCAGTATTTT; CDR3: CARWRGGSTRVTDTQYF
D: TRBD2; J: TRBJ2-1; V: TRBV7-8; size: .; DNA: TGTGCCAGCAACCTCACTCCGGGAGGTACAATGGAGCAGTTCTTC; CDR3: CASNLTPGGTMEQFF
D: TRBD2; J: TRBJ2-7; V: TRBV7-8; size: .; DNA: TGTGCCAGCAGCCTCAGCGGGGGGCTTCCCTACGAGCAGTACTTC; CDR3: CASSLSGGLPYEQYF
D: TRBD2; J: TRBJ2-1; V: TRBV4-1; size: once; DNA: TGCGCCAGCAGCCAGGGAACCACCCGGGGGGAGCCTGGGAATGAGCAGTTCTTC; CDR3: CASSQGTTRGEPGNEQFF
D: .; J: TRBJ1-1; V: TRBV4-1; size: few; DNA: TGTGCCAGCAGCGCAGTGAACACTGAAGCTTTCTTT; CDR3: CASSAVNTEAFF
D: TRBD1; J: TRBJ2-7; V: TRBV4-1; size: few; DNA: TGCGCCAGCAGCCAAGATCATGGACAGGGATCTGACGAGCAGTACTTC; CDR3: CASSQDHGQGSDEQYF
D: .; J: TRBJ1-1; V: TRBV7-9; size: few; DNA: TGTGCCAGCAGCGCAGTGAACACTGAAGCTTTCTTT; CDR3: CASSAVNTEAFF
D: TRBD1; J: TRBJ2-2; V: TRBV4-3; size: .; DNA: TGCGCCAGCAGCCAGGGACAGGGGGCCGGGGAGCTGTTTTTT; CDR3: CASSQGQGAGELFF
D: TRBD2; J: TRBJ2-3; V: TRBV4-2; size: .; DNA: TGTGCCAGCAGCCAAGCCGGGACTAGCGGGGGGGAAGGTAGCACAGATACGCAGTATTTT; CDR3: CASSQAGTSGGEGSTDTQYF
D: .; J: TRBJ2-7; V: TRBV6-5; size: .; DNA: TGTGCCAGCAGTTACTCTCCGGGCGAGCAGTACTTC; CDR3: CASSYSPGEQYF
D: .; J: TRBJ2-1; V: TRBV19; size: .; DNA: TGTGCCAGTAGTATATCGCACTCTGACTACAATGAGCAGTTCTTC; CDR3: CASSISHSDYNEQFF
D: TRBD1; J: TRBJ2-7; V: TRBV10-3; size: .; DNA: TGTGCCACCGGGACAGGGTGGCCCTACGAGCAGTACTTC; CDR3: CATGTGWPYEQYF
D: .; J: TRBJ2-7; V: TRBV6-1; size: .; DNA: TGTGCCAGCAGTTCACTCTCCTACGAGCAGTACTTC; CDR3: CASSSLSYEQYF
D: TRBD2; J: TRBJ2-3; V: TRBV15; size: .; DNA: TGTGCCACCAGCAGAGCCTTAGCGGGAGAGGGCGGAGATACGCAGTATTTT; CDR3: CATSRALAGEGGDTQYF
D: .; J: TRBJ2-1; V: TRBV5-1; size: .; DNA: TGCGCCAGCCGAAGCGGATCCTACAATGAGCAGTTCTTC; CDR3: CASRSGSYNEQFF
D: TRBD2; J: TRBJ2-1; V: TRBV7-9; size: few; DNA: TGTGCCAGCAGCGTTAGCGGGGGGACTTTGTACAATGAGCAGTTCTTC; CDR3: CASSVSGGTLYNEQFF
D: TRBD1; J: TRBJ1-4; V: TRBV5-1; size: .; DNA: TGCGCCAGCCGTGAGGGGGCGGCAACTAATGAAAAACTGTTTTTT; CDR3: CASREGAATNEKLFF
D: .; J: TRBJ2-7; V: TRBV7-2; size: .; DNA: TGTGCCAGCAGCTTAGGGATGGGCGCTTTGCAGTACTTC; CDR3: CASSLGMGALQYF
D: TRBD2; J: TRBJ2-2; V: TRBV5-4; size: .; DNA: TGTGCCAGCAGCCCACGGGGGGTGGACACCGGGGAGCTGTTTTTT; CDR3: CASSPRGVDTGELFF
D: TRBD2; J: TRBJ2-6; V: TRBV7-2; size: .; DNA: TGTGCCAGCAGCTTAGCTAGCGGGGCCTACTCTGGGGCCAACGTCCTGACTTTC; CDR3: CASSLASGAYSGANVLTF
D: TRBD2; J: TRBJ2-2; V: TRBV10-3; size: .; DNA: TGTGCCATCAGCCGACTAGCGGGAGATGATGTGGGGGAGCTGTTTTTT; CDR3: CAISRLAGDDVGELFF
D: .; J: TRBJ1-1; V: TRBV5-4; size: .; DNA: TGTGCCAGCAGCCGGGGGAACACTGAAGCTTTCTTT; CDR3: CASSRGNTEAFF
D: .; J: TRBJ2-2; V: TRBV4-1; size: few; DNA: TGCGCCAGCAGCCGTCTACTCGAAAACACCGGGGAGCTGTTTTTT; CDR3: CASSRLLENTGELFF
D: .; J: TRBJ2-2; V: TRBV7-8; size: few; DNA: TGTGCCAGCAGCGGAGGTACGGGAGATAACGGGGAGCTGTTTTTT; CDR3: CASSGGTGDNGELFF
D: TRBD1; J: TRBJ2-1; V: TRBV27; size: .; DNA: TGTGCCAGCAGTGGTGGCGGGACAGGGTACAATGAGCAGTTCTTC; CDR3: CASSGGGTGYNEQFF
D: .; J: TRBJ1-1; V: TRBV6-4; size: .; DNA: TGTGCCAGCAGCCTTACAGATAACACTGAAGCTTTCTTT; CDR3: CASSLTDNTEAFF
D: TRBD1; J: TRBJ2-7; V: TRBV6-1; size: .; DNA: TGTGCCAGCAGTGAAGCTCCAGGACAGGGTCCCCTCGAGCAGTACTTC; CDR3: CASSEAPGQGPLEQYF
D: TRBD1; J: TRBJ1-6; V: TRBV10-2; size: .; DNA: TGCGCCAGCAGGGGGACAGGGGGTCTTTCACCCCTCCACTTT; CDR3: CASRGTGGLSPLHF
D: .; J: TRBJ1-6; V: TRBV13; size: .; DNA: TGTGCCAGCAGCTTAGTTGGAGGGACCAATAATTCACCCCTCCACTTT; CDR3: CASSLVGGTNNSPLHF
D: TRBD1; J: TRBJ1-1; V: TRBV2; size: .; DNA: TGTGCCAGCAGCGGAAGCGAGGGACAGCACACTGAAGCTTTCTTT; CDR3: CASSGSEGQHTEAFF
D: .; J: TRBJ2-1; V: TRBV5-1; size: .; DNA: TGCGCCAGCAGCTCGACACCACCATACAATGAGCAGTTCTTC; CDR3: CASSSTPPYNEQFF
D: TRBD2; J: TRBJ2-1; V: TRBV4-3; size: .; DNA: TGCGCCAGCAGCCAGGAACTAGCGGAAAAAATAAATGAGCAGTTCTTC; CDR3: CASSQELAEKINEQFF
D: .; J: TRBJ2-7; V: TRBV7-9; size: .; DNA: TGTGCCAGCAGCTTAGTTCTAGGCGAGCAGTACTTC; CDR3: CASSLVLGEQYF
D: TRBD2; J: TRBJ2-1; V: TRBV9; size: .; DNA: TGTGCCAGCAGCTATCAGACTAGCGGGACTGACAATGAGCAGTTCTTC; CDR3: CASSYQTSGTDNEQFF
D: .; J: TRBJ1-1; V: TRBV11-2; size: .; DNA: TGTGCCAGCAGCGCCCCGCAGGATATGAACACTGAAGCTTTCTTT; CDR3: CASSAPQDMNTEAFF
D: .; J: TRBJ2-7; V: TRBV27; size: .; DNA: TGTGCCAGCAGTTTACTCCCCCCTCAAGGGGACTACGAGCAGTACTTC; CDR3: CASSLLPPQGDYEQYF
D: TRBD1; J: TRBJ2-5; V: TRBV5-6; size: few; DNA: TGTGCCAGCAGCGAGCCGACAGGGGGAAAGAAAGAGACCCAGTACTTC; CDR3: CASSEPTGGKKETQYF
D: .; J: TRBJ1-1; V: TRBV13; size: .; DNA: TGTGCCAGCAGCTTGCAGGACAGTGAAGCTTTCTTT; CDR3: CASSLQDSEAFF
D: TRBD1; J: TRBJ1-2; V: TRBV13; size: .; DNA: TGTGCCAGCAGCTACCCTGACAGGGGGAGTGATGGCTACACCTTC; CDR3: CASSYPDRGSDGYTF
D: TRBD1; J: TRBJ2-7; V: TRBV7-8; size: .; DNA: TGTGCCAGCAGCTTGACAGGGAAGAGCGAGCAGTACTTC; CDR3: CASSLTGKSEQYF
D: .; J: TRBJ2-1; V: TRBV7-2; size: .; DNA: TGTGCCAGCAGCTTTCCCTCAACTGGCGGGACCTACAATGAGCAGTTCTTC; CDR3: CASSFPSTGGTYNEQFF
D: .; J: TRBJ1-1; V: TRBV12-5; size: .; DNA: TGTGCTAGTGGGGAGACAGGGAACACTGAAGCTTTCTTT; CDR3: CASGETGNTEAFF
D: TRBD2; J: TRBJ2-2; V: TRBV28; size: .; DNA: TGTGCCAGCAGTTATAGCGGGAGTGGCGGGGAGCTGTTTTTT; CDR3: CASSYSGSGGELFF
D: TRBD2; J: TRBJ2-3; V: TRBV23-1; size: .; DNA: TGCGCCAGCATCCCCGGGACTACATACTTAATGGCAGATACGCAGTATTTT; CDR3: CASIPGTTYLMADTQYF
D: .; J: TRBJ1-1; V: TRBV7-2; size: once; DNA: TGTGCCAGCAGCTTAGCAGGGGTTTCTGAAGCTTTCTTT; CDR3: CASSLAGVSEAFF
D: TRBD1; J: TRBJ2-5; V: TRBV27; size: .; DNA: TGTGCCAGCAGCTTGCCGGGACAGGGGGGTGAGCAGTACTTC; CDR3: CASSLPGQGGEQYF
D: TRBD1; J: TRBJ1-5; V: TRBV27; size: .; DNA: TGTGCCAGCAGTTCTTCCGCCCGACAGGGAACTTATAGCAATCAGCCCCAGCATTTT; CDR3: CASSSSARQGTYSNQPQHF
D: TRBD2; J: TRBJ2-5; V: TRBV28; size: .; DNA: TGTGCCAGCAGTTTATCTGGGGGGGAGAGAGAGACCCAGTACTTC; CDR3: CASSLSGGERETQYF